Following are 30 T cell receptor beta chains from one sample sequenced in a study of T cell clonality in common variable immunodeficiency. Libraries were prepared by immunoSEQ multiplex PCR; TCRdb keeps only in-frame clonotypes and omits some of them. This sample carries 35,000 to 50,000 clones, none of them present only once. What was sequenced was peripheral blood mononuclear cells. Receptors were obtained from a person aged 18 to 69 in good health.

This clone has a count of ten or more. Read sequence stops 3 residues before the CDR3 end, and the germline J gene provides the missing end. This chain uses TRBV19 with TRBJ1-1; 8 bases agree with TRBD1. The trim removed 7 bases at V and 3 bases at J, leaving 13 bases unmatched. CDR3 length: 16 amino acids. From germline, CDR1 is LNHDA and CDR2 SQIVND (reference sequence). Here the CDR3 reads CASIPRTGPEDTEAFF. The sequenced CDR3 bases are TGTGCCAGTATCCCCCGGACAGGGCCGGAGGACACTGAA.

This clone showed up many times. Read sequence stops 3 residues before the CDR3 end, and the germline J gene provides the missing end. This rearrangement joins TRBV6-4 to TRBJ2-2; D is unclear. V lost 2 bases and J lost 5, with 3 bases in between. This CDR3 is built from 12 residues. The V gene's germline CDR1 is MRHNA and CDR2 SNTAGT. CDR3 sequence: CASSDRTGELFF. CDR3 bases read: TGTGCCAGCAGTGACAGGACCGGGGAG.

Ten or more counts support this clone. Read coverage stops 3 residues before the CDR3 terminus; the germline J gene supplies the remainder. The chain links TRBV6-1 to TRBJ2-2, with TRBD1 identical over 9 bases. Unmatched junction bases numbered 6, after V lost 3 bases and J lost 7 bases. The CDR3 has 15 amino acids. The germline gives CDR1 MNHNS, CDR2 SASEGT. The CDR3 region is CASSDRDRESGELFF. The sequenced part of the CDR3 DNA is TGTGCCAGCAGTGACCGGGACAGGGAAAGCGGGGAG.

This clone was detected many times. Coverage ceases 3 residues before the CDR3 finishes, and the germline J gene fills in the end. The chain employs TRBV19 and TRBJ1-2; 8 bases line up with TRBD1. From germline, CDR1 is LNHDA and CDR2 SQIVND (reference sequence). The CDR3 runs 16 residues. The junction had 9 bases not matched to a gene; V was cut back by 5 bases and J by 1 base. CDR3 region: CASSPRTGRHNYGYTF. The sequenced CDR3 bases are TGTGCCAGTAGTCCTCGGACAGGGCGACATAACTATGGC.

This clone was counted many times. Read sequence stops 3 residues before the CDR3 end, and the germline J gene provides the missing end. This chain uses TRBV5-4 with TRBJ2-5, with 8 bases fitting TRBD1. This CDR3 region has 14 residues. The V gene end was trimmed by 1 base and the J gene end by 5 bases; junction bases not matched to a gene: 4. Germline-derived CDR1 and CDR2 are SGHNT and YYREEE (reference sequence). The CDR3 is CASSLQGATETQYF. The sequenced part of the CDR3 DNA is TGTGCCAGCAGCTTGCAGGGGGCTACGGAGACC.

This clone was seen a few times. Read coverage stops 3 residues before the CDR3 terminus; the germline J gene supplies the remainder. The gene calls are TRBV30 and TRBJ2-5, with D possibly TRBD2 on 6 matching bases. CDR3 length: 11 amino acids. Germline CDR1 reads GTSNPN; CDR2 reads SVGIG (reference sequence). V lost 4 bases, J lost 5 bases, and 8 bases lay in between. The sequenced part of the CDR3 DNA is TGTGCCTGGACCGGAGGGGAGACC. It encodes CAWTGGET. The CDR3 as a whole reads CAWTGGETQYF.

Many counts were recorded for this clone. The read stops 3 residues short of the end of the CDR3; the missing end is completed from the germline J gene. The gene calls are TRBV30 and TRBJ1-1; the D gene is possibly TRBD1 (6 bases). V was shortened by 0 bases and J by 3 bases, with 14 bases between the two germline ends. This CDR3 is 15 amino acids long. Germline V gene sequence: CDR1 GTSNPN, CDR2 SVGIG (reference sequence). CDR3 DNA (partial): TGTGCCTGGAGTGTTTTGACAGGCCCATACACTGAA. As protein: CAWSVLTGPYTE. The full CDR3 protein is CAWSVLTGPYTEAFF. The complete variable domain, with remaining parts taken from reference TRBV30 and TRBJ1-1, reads SQTIHQWPATLVQPVGSPLSLECTVEGTSNPNLYWYRQAAGRGLQLLFYSVGIGQISSEVPQNLSASRPQDRQFILSSKKLLLSDSGFYLCAWSVLTGPYTEAFFGQGTRLTVV.

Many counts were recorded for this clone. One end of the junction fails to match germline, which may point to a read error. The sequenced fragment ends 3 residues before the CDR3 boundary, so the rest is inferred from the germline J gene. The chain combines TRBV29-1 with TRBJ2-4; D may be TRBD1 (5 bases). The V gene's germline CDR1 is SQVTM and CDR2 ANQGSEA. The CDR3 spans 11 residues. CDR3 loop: CSAERQRIQYF. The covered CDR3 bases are TGCAGCGCTGAACGACAGAGGATT.

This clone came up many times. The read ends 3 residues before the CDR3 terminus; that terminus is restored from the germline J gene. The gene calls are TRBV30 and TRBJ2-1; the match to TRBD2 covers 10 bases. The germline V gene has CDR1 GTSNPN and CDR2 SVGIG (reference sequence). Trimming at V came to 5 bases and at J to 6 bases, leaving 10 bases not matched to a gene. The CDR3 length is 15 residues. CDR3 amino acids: CAWGSKRGGPNEQFF. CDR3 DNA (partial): TGTGCCTGGGGCTCAAAGCGGGGGGGTCCCAATGAG. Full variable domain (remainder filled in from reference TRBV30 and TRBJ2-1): SQTIHQWPATLVQPVGSPLSLECTVEGTSNPNLYWYRQAAGRGLQLLFYSVGIGQISSEVPQNLSASRPQDRQFILSSKKLLLSDSGFYLCAWGSKRGGPNEQFFGPGTRLTVL.

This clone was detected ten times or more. Partial CDR3 DNA: TGTGCCAGTAGTAAAACCAGTCTCTCTGGAAACACC. Amino acid sequence: CASSKTSLSGNT. The whole CDR3 protein reads CASSKTSLSGNTIYF. The chain has TRBV19 and TRBJ1-3; D is uncertain. The read finishes 3 residues shy of the CDR3 end, and the germline J gene is used to complete it. Deletions cut 4 bases from V and 0 bases from J, with 10 bases between. The germline gives CDR1 LNHDA, CDR2 SQIVND (reference sequence). The CDR3 loop spans 15 amino acids.

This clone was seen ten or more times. The CDR3 loop is CASSPTGTVTRYEQYF. Partial CDR3 DNA: TGTGCCAGCTCACCTACCGGGACAGTCACACGTTACGAG. This chain uses TRBV18 with TRBJ2-7, with 7 bases aligning to TRBD1. The DNA ends 3 residues before the CDR3 does, and the rest of the CDR3 is filled in from the germline J gene. Germline V gives CDR1 KGHSH, CDR2 LQKENI. The CDR3 runs to 16 residues. V lost 3 bases to trimming and J lost 4 bases; unmatched junction nucleotides: 12.

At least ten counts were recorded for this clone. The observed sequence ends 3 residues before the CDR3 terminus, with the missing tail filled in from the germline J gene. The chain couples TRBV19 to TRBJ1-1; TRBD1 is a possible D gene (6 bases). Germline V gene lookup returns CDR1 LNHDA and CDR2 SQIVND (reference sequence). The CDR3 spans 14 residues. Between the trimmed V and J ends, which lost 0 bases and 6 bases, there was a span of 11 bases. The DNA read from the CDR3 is TGTGCCAGTAGTATAGACCTGAAGGGGGCTGAA. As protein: CASSIDLKGAE. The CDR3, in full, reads CASSIDLKGAEAFF.

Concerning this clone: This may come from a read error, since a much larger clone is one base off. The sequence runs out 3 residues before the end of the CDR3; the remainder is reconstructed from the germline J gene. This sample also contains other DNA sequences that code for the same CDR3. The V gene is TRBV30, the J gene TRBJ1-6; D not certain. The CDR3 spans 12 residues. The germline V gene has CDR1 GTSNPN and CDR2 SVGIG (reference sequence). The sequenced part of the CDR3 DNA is TGTGCCTGGAGTGTACCAGGAAGGCCC. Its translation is CAWSVPGRP. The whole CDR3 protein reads CAWSVPGRPLHF.

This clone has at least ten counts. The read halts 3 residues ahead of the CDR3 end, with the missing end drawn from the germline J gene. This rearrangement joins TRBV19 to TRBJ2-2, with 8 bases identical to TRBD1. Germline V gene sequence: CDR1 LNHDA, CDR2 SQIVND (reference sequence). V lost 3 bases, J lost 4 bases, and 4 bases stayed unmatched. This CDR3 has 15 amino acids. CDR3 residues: CASSIGQGGTGELFF. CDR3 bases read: TGTGCCAGTAGTATCGGACAGGGAGGCACCGGGGAG. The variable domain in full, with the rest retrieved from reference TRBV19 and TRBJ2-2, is DGGITQSPKYLFRKEGQNVTLSCEQNLNHDAMYWYRQDPGQGLRLIYYSQIVNDFQKGDIAEGYSVSREKKESFPLTVTSAQKNPTAFYLCASSIGQGGTGELFFGEGSRLTVL.

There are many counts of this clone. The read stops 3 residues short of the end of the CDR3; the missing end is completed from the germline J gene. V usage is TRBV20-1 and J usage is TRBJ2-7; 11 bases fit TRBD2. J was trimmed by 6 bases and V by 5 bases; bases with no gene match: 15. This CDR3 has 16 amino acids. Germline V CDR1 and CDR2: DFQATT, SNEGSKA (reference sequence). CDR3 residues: CSAQEELAGDRGEQYF. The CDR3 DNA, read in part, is TGCAGTGCTCAAGAGGAACTAGCGGGAGATCGTGGCGAG.

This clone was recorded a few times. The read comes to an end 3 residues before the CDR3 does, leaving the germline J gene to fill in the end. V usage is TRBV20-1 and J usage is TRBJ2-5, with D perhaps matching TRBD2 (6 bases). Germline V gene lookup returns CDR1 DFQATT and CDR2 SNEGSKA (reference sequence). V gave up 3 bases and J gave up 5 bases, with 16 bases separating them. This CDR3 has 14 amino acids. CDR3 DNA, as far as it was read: TGCAGTGCTAGGGCCGAATCTGGGGGGGAGACC. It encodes CSARAESGGET. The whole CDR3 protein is CSARAESGGETQYF.

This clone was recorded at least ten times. Incomplete CDR3 DNA: TGTGCCAGCAGCCGACGGGTGTTGAACACTGAA. Its translation: CASSRRVLNTE. The entire CDR3 protein reads CASSRRVLNTEAFF. V is TRBV5-8 and J is TRBJ1-1, with D unclear. The read ends 3 residues shy of where the CDR3 ends; the end is completed using the germline J gene. V lost 4 bases and J lost 0, with 10 bases in between. This CDR3 is built from 14 residues. Germline V gene lookup returns CDR1 SGHTS and CDR2 YDEGEE.

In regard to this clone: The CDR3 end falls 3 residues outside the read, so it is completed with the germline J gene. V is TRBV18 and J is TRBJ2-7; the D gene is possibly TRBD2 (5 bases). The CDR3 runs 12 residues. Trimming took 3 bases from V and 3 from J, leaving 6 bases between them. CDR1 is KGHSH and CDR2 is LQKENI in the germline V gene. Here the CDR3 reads CASSPGDYEQYF. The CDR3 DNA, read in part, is TGTGCCAGCTCACCCGGGGACTACGAG.

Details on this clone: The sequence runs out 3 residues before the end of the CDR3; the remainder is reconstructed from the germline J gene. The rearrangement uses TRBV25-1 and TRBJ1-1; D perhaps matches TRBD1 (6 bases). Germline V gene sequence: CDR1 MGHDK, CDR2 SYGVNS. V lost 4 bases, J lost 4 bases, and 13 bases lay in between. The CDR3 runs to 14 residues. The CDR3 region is CASSVGGRGTEAFF. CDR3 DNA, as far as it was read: TGTGCCAGCAGTGTGGGGGGGCGAGGCACTGAA.

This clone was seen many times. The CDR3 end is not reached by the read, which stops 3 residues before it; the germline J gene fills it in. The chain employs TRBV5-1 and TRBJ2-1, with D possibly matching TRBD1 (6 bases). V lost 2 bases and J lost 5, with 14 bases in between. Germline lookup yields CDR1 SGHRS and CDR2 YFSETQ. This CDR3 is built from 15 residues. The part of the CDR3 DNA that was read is TGCGCCAGCAGCTTCACGTGGGGGCGGGACAATGAG. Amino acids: CASSFTWGRDNE. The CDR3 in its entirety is CASSFTWGRDNEQFF.

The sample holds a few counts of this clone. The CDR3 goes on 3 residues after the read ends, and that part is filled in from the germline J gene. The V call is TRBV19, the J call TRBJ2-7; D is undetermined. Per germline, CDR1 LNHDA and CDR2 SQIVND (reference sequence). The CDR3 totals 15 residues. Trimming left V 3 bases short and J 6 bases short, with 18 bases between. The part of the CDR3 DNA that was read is TGTGCCAGTAGTATCGATGGAGCATCGGGTGGCGAG. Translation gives CASSIDGASGGE. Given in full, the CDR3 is CASSIDGASGGEQYF.

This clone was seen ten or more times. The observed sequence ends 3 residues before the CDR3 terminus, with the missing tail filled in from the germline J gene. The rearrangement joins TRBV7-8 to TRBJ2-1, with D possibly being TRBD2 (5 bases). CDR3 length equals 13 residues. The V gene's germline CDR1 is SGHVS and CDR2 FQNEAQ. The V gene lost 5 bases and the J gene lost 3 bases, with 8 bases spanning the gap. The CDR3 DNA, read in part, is TGTGCCAGCAGCCCCGGGGTCTACAATGAG. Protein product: CASSPGVYNE. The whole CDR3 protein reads CASSPGVYNEQFF.

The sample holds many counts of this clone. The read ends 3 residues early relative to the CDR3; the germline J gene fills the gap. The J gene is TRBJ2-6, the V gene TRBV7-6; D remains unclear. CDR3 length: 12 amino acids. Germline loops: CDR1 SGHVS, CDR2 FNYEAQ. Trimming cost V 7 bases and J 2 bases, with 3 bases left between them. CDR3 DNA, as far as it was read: TGTGCCAGCACCACTGGGGCCAACGTC. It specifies CASTTGANV. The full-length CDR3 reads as CASTTGANVLTF.

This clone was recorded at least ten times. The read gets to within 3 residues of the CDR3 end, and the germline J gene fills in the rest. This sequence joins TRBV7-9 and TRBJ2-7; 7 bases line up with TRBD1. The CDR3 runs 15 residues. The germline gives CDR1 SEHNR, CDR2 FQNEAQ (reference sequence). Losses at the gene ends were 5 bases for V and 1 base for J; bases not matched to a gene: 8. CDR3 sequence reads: CASSQDKTGSYEQYF. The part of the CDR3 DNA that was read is TGTGCCAGCAGCCAAGACAAGACAGGGTCCTACGAG.

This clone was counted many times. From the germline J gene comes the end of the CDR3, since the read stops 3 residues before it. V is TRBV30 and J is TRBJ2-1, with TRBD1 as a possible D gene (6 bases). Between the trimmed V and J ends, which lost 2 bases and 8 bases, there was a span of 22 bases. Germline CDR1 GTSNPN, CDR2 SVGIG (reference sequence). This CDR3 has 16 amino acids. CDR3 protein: CAWSPFPGASGDEQFF. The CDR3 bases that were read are TGTGCCTGGAGTCCCTTTCCAGGGGCCTCCGGAGATGAG. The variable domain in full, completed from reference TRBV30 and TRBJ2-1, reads SQTIHQWPATLVQPVGSPLSLECTVEGTSNPNLYWYRQAAGRGLQLLFYSVGIGQISSEVPQNLSASRPQDRQFILSSKKLLLSDSGFYLCAWSPFPGASGDEQFFGPGTRLTVL.

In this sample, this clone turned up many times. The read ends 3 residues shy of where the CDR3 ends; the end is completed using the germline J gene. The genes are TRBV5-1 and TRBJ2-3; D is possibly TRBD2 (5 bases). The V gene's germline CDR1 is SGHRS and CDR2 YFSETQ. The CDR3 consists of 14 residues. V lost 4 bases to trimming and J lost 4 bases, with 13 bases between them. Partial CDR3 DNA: TGCGCCAGCAGCGCCCGGAACGGGGCAGATACG. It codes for CASSARNGADT. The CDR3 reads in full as CASSARNGADTQYF.

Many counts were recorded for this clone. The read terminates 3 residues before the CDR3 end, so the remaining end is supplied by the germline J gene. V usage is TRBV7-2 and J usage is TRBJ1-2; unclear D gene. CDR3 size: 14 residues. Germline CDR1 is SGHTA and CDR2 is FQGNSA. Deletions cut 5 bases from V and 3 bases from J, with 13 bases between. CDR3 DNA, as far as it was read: TGTGCCAGCAGCCGTGGCCTGGTGGACTATGGC. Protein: CASSRGLVDYG. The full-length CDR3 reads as CASSRGLVDYGYTF.

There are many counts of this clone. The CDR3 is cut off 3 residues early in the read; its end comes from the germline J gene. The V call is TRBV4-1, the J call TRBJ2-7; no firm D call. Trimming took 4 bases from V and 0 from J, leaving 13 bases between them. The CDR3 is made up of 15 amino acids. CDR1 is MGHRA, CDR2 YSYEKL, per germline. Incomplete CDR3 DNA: TGCGCCAGCAGCCCGGCGGCCCAAAGCTCCTACGAG. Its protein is CASSPAAQSSYE. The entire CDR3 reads CASSPAAQSSYEQYF.

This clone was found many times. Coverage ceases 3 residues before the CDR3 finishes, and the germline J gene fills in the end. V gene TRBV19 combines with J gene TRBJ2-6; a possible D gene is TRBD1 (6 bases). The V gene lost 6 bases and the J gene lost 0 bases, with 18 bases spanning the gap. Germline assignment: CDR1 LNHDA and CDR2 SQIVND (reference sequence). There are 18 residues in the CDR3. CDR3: CASSRPRQAISGANVLTF. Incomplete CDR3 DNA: TGTGCCAGTAGCCGTCCACGACAGGCGATCTCTGGGGCCAACGTC.

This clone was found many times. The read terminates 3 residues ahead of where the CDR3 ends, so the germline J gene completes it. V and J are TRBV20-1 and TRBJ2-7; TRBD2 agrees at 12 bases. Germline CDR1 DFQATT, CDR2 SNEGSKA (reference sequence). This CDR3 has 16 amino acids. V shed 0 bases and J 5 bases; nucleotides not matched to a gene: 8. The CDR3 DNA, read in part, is TGCAGTGCTAGAGATTTTAGACTAGCGGGAGCCAACGAG. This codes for CSARDFRLAGANE. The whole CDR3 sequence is CSARDFRLAGANEQYF.